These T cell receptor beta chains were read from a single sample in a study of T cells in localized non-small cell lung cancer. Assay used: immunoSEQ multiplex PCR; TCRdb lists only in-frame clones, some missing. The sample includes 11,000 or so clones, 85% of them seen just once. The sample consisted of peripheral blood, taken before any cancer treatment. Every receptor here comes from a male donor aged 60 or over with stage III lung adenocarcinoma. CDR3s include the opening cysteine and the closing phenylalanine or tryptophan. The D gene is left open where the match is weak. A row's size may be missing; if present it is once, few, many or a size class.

TGCAGTGCTCGAACCATCGACGAGCAGTACTTC CSARTIDEQYF TRBJ2-7 - few TRBV20-1
TGTGCCAGCAGCTTGGGGGACCTCCGGGTTGAAAAACTGTTTTTT CASSLGDLRVEKLFF TRBJ1-4 - - TRBV5-5
TGTGCCAGCAGCTTATCGCAGGGCTACGAGCAGTACTTC CASSLSQGYEQYF TRBJ2-7 - - TRBV7-3
TGTGCCAGCAGTGATATGGTCGGGGGTCACACCGGGGAGCTGTTTTTT CASSDMVGGHTGELFF TRBJ2-2 - - TRBV2
TGTGCCAGCAGCTTAAGACGGACCCAAGAGACCCAGTACTTC CASSLRRTQETQYF TRBJ2-5 - few TRBV7-2
TGCGCCAGCAGCCAATGGCGAGGGGAGACCCAGTACTTC CASSQWRGETQYF TRBJ2-5 - - TRBV4-1
TGTGCCAGCAGTTGGGGACTAGACAAGCCCTACAATGAGCAGTTCTTC CASSWGLDKPYNEQFF TRBJ2-1 TRBD2 - TRBV7-7
TGTGCCATCAGAGACCCCGGGACCCTGGAAGGCACTGAAGCTTTCTTT CAIRDPGTLEGTEAFF TRBJ1-1 - - TRBV10-3
TGTGCCAGCAGATACCTGAGCTCTGGAAACACCATATATTTT CASRYLSSGNTIYF TRBJ1-3 - - TRBV2
TGCGCCAGCAGCTTGGTGCGGGGTCCCGGGGAGCTGTTTTTT CASSLVRGPGELFF TRBJ2-2 - once TRBV5-1
TGCGCCAGCAGCCAAGATTCCTTTGGTACGGGAAACACCATATATTTT CASSQDSFGTGNTIYF TRBJ1-3 - - TRBV4-3
TGTGCCATCAGTGCAAACGGCGGGGATCGCCCGAACACTGAAGCTTTCTTT CAISANGGDRPNTEAFF TRBJ1-1 - - TRBV10-3
TGTGCCAGCAGTATAGGACAGGGACGCGAGCAGTACTTC CASSIGQGREQYF TRBJ2-7 TRBD1 - TRBV27
TGTGCCAGCAGCACGGGCCAGAAAAATGAAAAACTGTTTTTT CASSTGQKNEKLFF TRBJ1-4 - - TRBV6-5
TGTGCCAGTTCGACAGGGGGCTGGGGAGATACGCAGTATTTT CASSTGGWGDTQYF TRBJ2-3 TRBD1 - TRBV28
TGTGCCAGCAGCCGGGACAGCACAGATACGCAGTATTTT CASSRDSTDTQYF TRBJ2-3 - - TRBV2
TGCAGCGTTGTTGCGAAATCCTACGAGCAGTACTTC CSVVAKSYEQYF TRBJ2-7 - - TRBV29-1
TGTGCCAGCAGCGTAGCTACAGGGACCTATGGCTACACCTTC CASSVATGTYGYTF TRBJ1-2 - - TRBV9
TGTGCCAGTAGTATTTTGAACACCGGGGAGCTGTTTTTT CASSILNTGELFF TRBJ2-2 - once TRBV19
TGCGCCAGCAGCTTGAAGCCTTTCGGTAGCGGGAGTTCGGAGCTGTTTTTT CASSLKPFGSGSSELFF TRBJ2-2 TRBD2 - TRBV5-1
TGTGCCAGCAGCTTAAGGGGGCGGGAGAACACTGAAGCTTTCTTT CASSLRGRENTEAFF TRBJ1-1 TRBD1 - TRBV7-2
TGTGCCACCAGACCTGGGACAGGGGGGTCCTATGGCTACACCTTC CATRPGTGGSYGYTF TRBJ1-2 TRBD1 - TRBV15
TGCGCCAGCAGCCCCAGGACGGACGGGCCCGGGAGTGCGCTCTTC CASSPRTDGPGSALF TRBJ2-1 - - TRBV5-1
TGTGCCAGCAGCGTGAGGACTAGCGGGGTGAGCAATGAGCAGTTCTTC CASSVRTSGVSNEQFF TRBJ2-1 TRBD2 - TRBV9
TGTGCCACAAGGCCCTTTGGGGATAGTCAGCCCCAGCATTTT CATRPFGDSQPQHF TRBJ1-5 - - TRBV10-3
TGTGCCAGCAGTTCCGGGACGAAGAACACCGGGGAGCTGTTTTTT CASSSGTKNTGELFF TRBJ2-2 - - TRBV6-5
TGTGCCAGCAGCAAAGCGGGTAACAGGCTCTATTCAGGGGCCAACGTCCTGACTTTC CASSKAGNRLYSGANVLTF TRBJ2-6 - few TRBV21-1
TGTGCCAGCAGCGGCCCGAGGGGCGAGCAGTACTTC CASSGPRGEQYF TRBJ2-7 - once TRBV7-3
TGTGCCAGCTCAAGCCCGTCGCGGGGGTCGCTCGGTGAGCAGTTCTTC CASSSPSRGSLGEQFF TRBJ2-1 TRBD2 - TRBV18
TGTGCCACCACCCCTCGGGGGTCCCGCCAAGAGACCCAGTACTTC CATTPRGSRQETQYF TRBJ2-5 - - TRBV15
TGTGCCAGCAGTTCCGAATCTGGAAACACCATATATTTT CASSSESGNTIYF TRBJ1-3 - - TRBV7-2